This T cell receptor beta chain comes out of a study of blood T cell repertoires in COVID-19. Study-level information: COVID-19 samples, acute and convalescent, were from the United States, Italy and Spain. PBMCs, B-cell-depleted T cells, or T cells were the source of the cDNA or gDNA that made up the material.

This clone was seen only a few times. Original data processing: Estimation of nucleated cell counts relied on the amplification of reference gene primers. The assay was immunoSEQ multiplex PCR, and TCRdb's table has in-frame clones only and misses some. V and J calls plus clone size are reproduced from that table; the DNA served to infer D and trimming. The sample includes some 150,000 clones, more than 70% of them seen just once. Per germline, CDR1 SGHRS and CDR2 YFSETQ. The CDR3 is 14 amino acids. Trimming shortened V by 5 bases and J by 0 bases, and 12 bases separated the two germline ends. This receptor was identified in a man in his fifties with active or convalescent COVID-19. The chain couples TRBV5-1 to TRBJ2-7, with a weak D call TRBD1 (6 bases). The sample comprised peripheral blood. Here the CDR3 reads CASRRQDSSYEQYF. CDR3 sequence (DNA): TGCGCCAGCAGGAGGCAGGACAGCTCCTACGAGCAGTACTTC.